This T cell receptor (beta chain) was found in a study of blood T cell repertoires in COVID-19. Study in general: Spain, Italy and the United States supplied samples that represented acute and convalescent COVID-19.

This clone was seen ten or more times. Individuals aged 18 to 89 years were recruited from about two dozen US areas. Clones were read by immunoSEQ multiplex PCR, and TCRdb kept only the in-frame ones, dropping some. The sample lists approximately 300,000 clones; around 90% were seen once. Deletions cut 5 bases from V and 7 bases from J, with 21 bases between. Germline values: CDR1 MDHEN, CDR2 SYDVKM. The CDR3 runs to 15 residues. The sample consisted of PBMCs or T cells enriched from blood (not recorded which). V usage is TRBV28 and J usage is TRBJ2-7; D is perhaps TRBD2 (5 bases). The receptor was derived from a man aged 60 to 75 who had recovered from COVID-19. CDR3 amino acids: CASSLQTSMKREQYF. The CDR3 DNA follows: TGTGCCAGCAGTCTACAGACAAGTATGAAGCGGGAGCAGTACTTC.